This entry features one TCR beta chain sequence. In germline, CDR1 is MGHRA, CDR2 YSYEKL. V was cut by 1 base and J by 10 bases, with 11 bases left in between. The CDR3 runs 13 residues. These data are taken from a study of Tregs in tolerant kidney transplant recipients. The data were produced by immunoSEQ multiplex PCR, yet TCRdb's version contains in-frame clones alone and is incomplete. This table has about 120,000 clones, about 90% appearing once. This chain uses TRBV4-1 with TRBJ2-1; no clear D gene. Sequenced: CD4+ T cells from blood. This clonotype was sampled from a human donor in good health. DNA for the CDR3: TGCGCCAGCAGCCAAGGGATGAGGTGGGAGCAGTTCTTC. This encodes CASSQGMRWEQFF.